One sample yielded the 23 T cell receptor beta chains listed below, sequenced in a study of shared clonotypes between healthy human individuals. Profiled with immunoSEQ multiplex PCR; TCRdb holds only in-frame clones, not every one. The sample contains fewer than 1.4 million clones, 75% to 80% of which appear only once. Sequencing input: memory CD4+ T cells from PBMCs. The subset denotes: CD45RA-negative fraction. All receptors derive from a man aged 18 to 35 in good health. Some clones in this sample may be carry-over from other donors' samples.

This sequence joins TRBV2 and TRBJ1-5; maybe TRBD1 (6 bases). Germline V gene lookup returns CDR1 SNHLY and CDR2 FYNNEI. The CDR3 has 15 amino acids. V lost 6 bases and J lost 8, with 20 bases in between. CDR3 coding DNA: TGTGCCAGCAGCCTCCCGGACAGTCCAGAAGAGCCCCAGCATTTT. It is translated as CASSLPDSPEEPQHF.

The rearrangement joins TRBV5-6 to TRBJ2-7, with D possibly being TRBD2 (5 bases). The V end lost 0 bases, the J end lost 3 bases, and 10 bases lay between the germline ends. CDR1 SGHDT and CDR2 YYEEEE come from the germline V gene. This CDR3 contains 14 residues. CDR3 coding DNA: TGTGCCAGCAGCTTGGCCGGGGTTCTCTACGAGCAGTACTTC. Protein: CASSLAGVLYEQYF.

Regarding this clone: A read error is likely here: a far larger clone is one base away. It is likely a read error, because the conserved phenylalanine at the end of the CDR3 is missing. The chain combines TRBV29-1 with TRBJ1-1; D unresolved. This CDR3 comprises 13 residues. Germline loops: CDR1 SQVTM, CDR2 ANQGSEA. For the CDR3, the DNA is TGCAGCGTTGCCCGGGAACTGAACCCTGAAGCTTTCTCT. Its translation: CSVARELNPEAFS.

The chain uses TRBV2 and TRBJ1-4; maybe TRBD1 (5 bases). The CDR3 is 14 amino acids. Germline CDR1 reads SNHLY; CDR2 reads FYNNEI. The V and J ends lost 10 bases and 3 bases respectively, with 15 bases between them. The CDR3 protein is CATALGQSNEKLFF. CDR3 coding DNA: TGTGCCACGGCTTTGGGGCAGTCTAATGAAAAACTGTTTTTT.

This clone was observed a few times. Additional DNA sequences in this sample encode the identical CDR3. The chain's CDR3 is CAISEGQSYGYTF. The CDR3 DNA reads TGTGCCATCAGTGAGGGTCAGTCCTATGGCTACACCTTC. The rearrangement joins TRBV10-3 to TRBJ1-2; D gene uncertain. CDR3 length: 13 amino acids. CDR1 ENHRY and CDR2 SYGVKD come from the germline V gene. Trimming removed 2 bases at V and 4 bases at J, with 8 bases between.

The rearrangement uses TRBV29-1 and TRBJ2-3, with D possibly TRBD1 on 6 matching bases. The V end was cut by 5 bases, the J end by 9 bases, with 12 bases between. Germline CDR1 and CDR2: SQVTM and ANQGSEA. This CDR3 is built from 11 residues. In DNA, the CDR3 is TGCAGCGTTACTACAGGGTTCACGCAGTATTTT. Its protein is CSVTTGFTQYF.

The chain links TRBV19 to TRBJ2-5; 11 nucleotides line up with TRBD1. Germline trimming cut 1 base from V and 0 bases from J; bases unmatched to any gene: 4. The germline CDR1 and CDR2 sequences are LNHDA and SQIVND (reference sequence). This CDR3 is built from 17 residues. CDR3 residues: CASSIVPGQGDQETQYF. The DNA for the CDR3 is TGTGCCAGTAGTATAGTCCCGGGACAGGGGGACCAAGAGACCCAGTACTTC.

The CDR3 DNA is TGTGCCAGCAGCCCATTGGGAGTTTCTGGAAACACCATATATTTT. This encodes CASSPLGVSGNTIYF. The V gene is TRBV9, the J gene TRBJ1-3; D ambiguous. Looked up from germline, CDR1 is SGDLS and CDR2 is YYNGEE. The V gene lost 4 bases and the J gene lost 1 base, with 12 bases spanning the gap. The CDR3 runs to 15 residues. The full variable domain, with the rest looked up from reference TRBV9 and TRBJ1-3, is DSGVTQTPKHLITATGQRVTLRCSPRSGDLSVYWYQQSLDQGLQFLIQYYNGEERAKGNILERFSAQQFPDLHSELNLSSLELGDSALYFCASSPLGVSGNTIYFGEGSWLTVV.

Details on this clone: The same CDR3 is also encoded by other DNA sequences in this sample. The chain uses TRBV7-2 and TRBJ2-1, with 10 bases that match TRBD2. In germline, CDR1 is SGHTA, CDR2 FQGNSA. CDR3 length equals 15 residues. V lost 3 bases and J lost 3; bases outside the gene matches: 2. DNA of the CDR3: TGTGCCAGCAGCTTTCTAGCGGGGGTCTACAATGAGCAGTTCTTC. Its translation: CASSFLAGVYNEQFF.

The J gene is TRBJ1-5, the V gene TRBV27; 7 nucleotides match TRBD1. CDR1 and CDR2 (germline): MNHEY, SMNVEV (reference sequence). After removal of 5 bases from V and 5 bases from J, the junction contained 9 bases not matched to a gene. This CDR3 region has 15 residues. CDR3 bases: TGTGCCAGCAGTCCGCCAGGGGGGTGGTATCAGCCCCAGCATTTT. This codes for CASSPPGGWYQPQHF.

This clone appeared a single time. The chain employs TRBV18 and TRBJ1-5, with D unresolved. Germline V gene lookup returns CDR1 KGHSH and CDR2 LQKENI. This CDR3 spans 13 amino acids. The ends were cut back, 5 bases at V and 5 bases at J, with 10 bases in the middle. CDR3 amino acids: CASSTNTDQPQHF. The DNA for the CDR3 is TGTGCCAGCTCAACTAATACGGATCAGCCCCAGCATTTT.

The genes are TRBV2 and TRBJ1-1; tentatively, D is TRBD1 (6 bases). The CDR3 covers 14 residues. V lost 7 bases to trimming and J lost 0 bases, with 12 bases between them. From germline, CDR1 is SNHLY and CDR2 FYNNEI. As DNA, the CDR3 is TGTGCCAGCACGTCCCAGGGGATGAACACTGAAGCTTTCTTT. This sequence encodes CASTSQGMNTEAFF.

J is TRBJ2-6 and V is TRBV27; 11 bases are a match to TRBD1. Trimming took 0 bases from V and 2 from J; bases not matched to a gene: 3. The germline CDR1 and CDR2 sequences are MNHEY and SMNVEV (reference sequence). The CDR3 runs to 18 residues. The CDR3 reads CASSLSGTGGAGANVLTF. DNA for the CDR3: TGTGCCAGCAGTTTATCCGGGACAGGGGGGGCTGGGGCCAACGTCCTGACTTTC.

This chain connects TRBV29-1 to TRBJ2-7; D may be TRBD1 (6 bases). The germline V gene encodes CDR1 SQVTM and CDR2 ANQGSEA. CDR3 length: 16 amino acids. Trimming cost V 2 bases and J 1 base, with 18 bases left between them. The chain's CDR3 is CSVEIYQGQGSYEQYF. CDR3 sequence (DNA): TGCAGCGTTGAAATATATCAGGGGCAAGGATCCTACGAGCAGTACTTC.

J is TRBJ2-3 and V is TRBV18; D gene uncertain. From germline, CDR1 is KGHSH and CDR2 LQKENI. The V end was cut by 2 bases, the J end by 7 bases, with 25 bases between. The CDR3 contains 18 residues. The CDR3 loop is CASSPDDTGRSIRNTQYF. The CDR3 DNA follows: TGTGCCAGCTCACCAGACGATACCGGAAGATCGATTAGGAATACGCAGTATTTT.

As DNA, the CDR3 is TGTGCCAGCAGTTCGGTGACTGGGGGGACCCAGTACTTC. Translated: CASSSVTGGTQYF. This chain links TRBV6-5 with TRBJ2-5, with D perhaps being TRBD1 or TRBD2 (5 bases each). The CDR3 covers 13 residues. CDR1 is MNHEY and CDR2 is SVGAGI in the germline V gene. Between the trimmed V and J ends, which lost 4 bases and 7 bases, there was a span of 13 bases.

The chain is built from TRBV6-5 and TRBJ1-2; the D gene is possibly TRBD1 (6 bases). Germline V lookup: CDR1 MNHEY, CDR2 SVGAGI. V gave up 5 bases and J gave up 4 bases, with 17 bases separating them. The CDR3 is made up of 15 amino acids. The DNA of the CDR3 is TGTGCCAGCAGTAACCCGAAGAGGGGGTTCTATGGCTACACCTTC. This codes for CASSNPKRGFYGYTF.

V usage is TRBV6-4 and J usage is TRBJ1-1, with no clear D. The CDR3 runs to 14 residues. Germline CDR1 MRHNA, CDR2 SNTAGT. The ends were cut back, 8 bases at V and 6 bases at J, with 19 bases in the middle. The DNA for the CDR3 is TGTGCCAGCCTCCCCACACATCTCCGGGCTGAAGCTTTCTTT. Its translation is CASLPTHLRAEAFF.

J is TRBJ1-5 and V is TRBV28, with 8 bases fitting TRBD1. CDR1 and CDR2 from the germline V gene are MDHEN and SYDVKM. After removal of 6 bases from V and 1 base from J, the junction contained 5 bases not matched to a gene. The CDR3 loop spans 15 amino acids. The CDR3 DNA reads TGTGCCAGCAGAGCCGACAGGGGCAGCAATCAGCCCCAGCATTTT. This gives the protein CASRADRGSNQPQHF. The full variable domain, its missing parts supplied by reference TRBV28 and TRBJ1-5, is DVKVTQSSRYLVKRTGEKVFLECVQDMDHENMFWYRQDPGLGLRLIYFSYDVKMKEKGDIPEGYSVSREKKERFSLILESASTNQTSMYLCASRADRGSNQPQHFGDGTRLSIL.

The chain links TRBV2 to TRBJ1-2, with a possible D match to TRBD1 (5 bases). The germline gives CDR1 SNHLY, CDR2 FYNNEI. The CDR3 runs 15 residues. V was trimmed by 4 bases and J by 2 bases, leaving 14 bases between them. CDR3: CASSALGLINYGYTF. The CDR3 bases are TGTGCCAGCAGTGCCCTGGGACTTATCAACTATGGCTACACCTTC.

The chain couples TRBV27 to TRBJ2-3; D possibly uses TRBD1 or TRBD2 (5 bases each). V lost 6 bases to trimming and J lost 6 bases, with 22 bases between them. Looked up from germline, CDR1 is MNHEY and CDR2 is SMNVEV (reference sequence). The CDR3 has 16 amino acids. The CDR3 sequence: CASSRKRTTAVDTQYF. In DNA, the CDR3 is TGTGCCAGCAGCCGAAAGCGGACAACTGCCGTGGATACGCAGTATTTT.

In this sample, this clone turned up many times. The sample contains more than one DNA sequence encoding this CDR3. V and J are TRBV4-2 and TRBJ2-5, with D perhaps TRBD2 (6 bases). The CDR3 extends over 14 amino acids. The germline V gene encodes CDR1 LGHNA and CDR2 YNFKEQ. V was clipped by 1 base and J by 2 bases, with 8 bases between them. Here the CDR3 DNA reads TGTGCCAGCAGCCAAGTGGGACTGCAAGAGACCCAGTACTTC. Amino acid sequence: CASSQVGLQETQYF.

This clone was counted only a few times. This chain joins TRBV5-1 and TRBJ1-5; TRBD1 matches 7 bases. J was trimmed by 5 bases and V by 0 bases; bases with no gene match: 5. The CDR3 is made up of 15 amino acids. The V gene's germline CDR1 is SGHRS and CDR2 YFSETQ. The CDR3 region is CASSLVGGPDQPQHF. The CDR3 nucleotides read TGCGCCAGCAGCTTGGTAGGGGGCCCGGATCAGCCCCAGCATTTT.